Shown below are 23 T cell receptor beta chains from a single sample sequenced in a study of blood T cell repertoires in COVID-19. Data came from immunoSEQ multiplex PCR; TCRdb stores just in-frame clones and leaves some out. Among roughly 51,000 clones listed, about 89% were seen once. What was sequenced was peripheral blood. The receptor set was obtained from a woman aged 55-70 years with active or convalescent COVID-19.

The chain carries TRBV19 and TRBJ2-1; the D gene is possibly TRBD2 (6 bases). This CDR3 spans 16 amino acids. V lost 2 bases and J 7 bases, leaving 18 bases between the germline ends. Germline V gives CDR1 LNHDA, CDR2 SQIVND (reference sequence). CDR3 bases: TGTGCCAGTAGTATAAACGGGGGACTCGGGTTAAATGAGCAGTTCTTC. Its protein product is CASSINGGLGLNEQFF.

The gene calls are TRBV30 and TRBJ1-3; 7 positions match TRBD1. The germline gives CDR1 GTSNPN, CDR2 SVGIG (reference sequence). The CDR3 runs to 14 residues. V lost 2 bases to trimming and J lost 2 bases; unmatched junction nucleotides: 3. In DNA, the CDR3 is TGTGCCTGGAGTACAGGGGCAGCTGGAAACACCATATATTTT. This codes for CAWSTGAAGNTIYF.

The chain employs TRBV11-3 and TRBJ2-3; TRBD2 aligns across 8 bases. The trim removed 5 bases at V and 6 bases at J, leaving 10 bases unmatched. The CDR3 has 15 amino acids. Germline CDR1 reads SGHNT; CDR2 reads YENEEA. The CDR3 DNA is TGTGCCAGCAGCCCAAGGCGGGGGGCCGGGGATACGCAGTATTTT. It encodes CASSPRRGAGDTQYF. Together with reference TRBV11-3 and TRBJ2-3, the CDR3 gives the full variable domain: EAGVVQSPRYKIIEKKQPVAFWCNPISGHNTLYWYLQNLGQGPELLIRYENEEAVDDSQLPKDRFSAERLKGVDSTLKIQPAELGDSAVYLCASSPRRGAGDTQYFGPGTRLTVL.

The chain combines TRBV28 with TRBJ1-1; D is uncertain. The V end was cut by 5 bases, the J end by 3 bases, with 19 bases between. CDR3 length: 16 amino acids. CDR1 MDHEN and CDR2 SYDVKM come from the germline V gene. In DNA, the CDR3 is TGTGCCAGCAGTGCTCAAACGGCGGGGTCTCACACTGAAGCTTTCTTT. The encoded protein is CASSAQTAGSHTEAFF.

The chain uses TRBV7-6 and TRBJ2-1; 8 bases align to TRBD2. From germline, CDR1 is SGHVS and CDR2 FNYEAQ. Unmatched junction bases numbered 5, after V lost 4 bases and J lost 0 bases. The CDR3 spans 16 residues. This CDR3 reads CASSSLAGSSYNEQFF. The CDR3 bases are TGTGCCAGCAGCTCTTTAGCGGGGAGCTCCTACAATGAGCAGTTCTTC.

The gene calls are TRBV4-2 and TRBJ1-5, with D hard to call. This CDR3 region has 13 residues. With 3 bases removed from V and 9 bases from J, the gap between germline ends came to 12 bases. Germline-derived CDR1 and CDR2 are LGHNA and YNFKEQ. As DNA, the CDR3 is TGTGCCAGCAGCCAGGACGGGGATCGGCCCCAGCATTTT. Residues: CASSQDGDRPQHF.

This clone was seen once. This chain joins TRBV11-2 and TRBJ1-2; D gene unclear. Trimming took 2 bases from V and 2 from J, leaving 6 bases between them. Germline CDR1 reads SGHAT; CDR2 reads FQNNGV. The CDR3 runs to 13 residues. The CDR3 is CASSLSQNYGYTF. Written as DNA, the CDR3 is TGTGCCAGCAGCTTATCACAGAACTATGGCTACACCTTC.

The chain has TRBV6-1 and TRBJ2-3; 10 nucleotides match TRBD2. Germline values: CDR1 MNHNS, CDR2 SASEGT. V shed 0 bases, J shed 6 bases, and the junction held 6 bases outside the gene matches. The CDR3 sequence is 16 residues long. The CDR3 DNA is TGTGCCAGCAGTGAAGCGCGGACTAGCGGCCCCGATACGCAGTATTTT. It codes for CASSEARTSGPDTQYF.

The V gene is TRBV30, the J gene TRBJ2-1; 9 positions agree with TRBD2. Germline values: CDR1 GTSNPN, CDR2 SVGIG (reference sequence). The V gene end was trimmed by 6 bases and the J gene end by 8 bases; junction bases not matched to a gene: 11. This CDR3 spans 14 amino acids. The CDR3 sequence: CACPGLAGGHEQFF. The CDR3 region has the DNA TGTGCCTGTCCGGGACTAGCTGGGGGCCATGAGCAGTTCTTC.

This chain joins TRBV19 and TRBJ2-6, with a possible D match to TRBD1 (5 bases). The germline V gene has CDR1 LNHDA and CDR2 SQIVND (reference sequence). The CDR3 totals 16 residues. Trimming left V 8 bases short and J 2 bases short, with 16 bases between. The CDR3 coding sequence is TGTGCCAGTTGCCTCCAGGGATTCCCTGGGGCCAACGTCCTGACTTTC. Translating gives CASCLQGFPGANVLTF.

The chain joins TRBV7-8 to TRBJ1-3; tentative D call: TRBD1 (5 bases). Germline V gives CDR1 SGHVS, CDR2 FQNEAQ. The ends were cut back, 0 bases at V and 10 bases at J, with 16 bases in the middle. This CDR3 contains 15 residues. CDR3 residues: CASSLALAGERTIYF. CDR3 DNA sequence: TGTGCCAGCAGCTTAGCCCTGGCGGGGGAAAGGACCATATATTTT. Full variable domain (remainder filled in from reference TRBV7-8 and TRBJ1-3): GAGVSQSPRYKVAKRGQDVALRCDPISGHVSLFWYQQALGQGPEFLTYFQNEAQLDKSGLPSDRFFAERPEGSVSTLKIQRTQQEDSAVYLCASSLALAGERTIYFGEGSWLTVV.

This chain connects TRBV4-2 to TRBJ1-1; maybe TRBD1 (6 bases). The CDR3 length is 15 residues. Trimming removed 4 bases from V and 5 bases from J, with 17 bases in between. From germline, CDR1 is LGHNA and CDR2 YNFKEQ. CDR3 DNA sequence: TGTGCCAGCAGCCCCGGGGGGGCGAGGAGGACTGAAGCTTTCTTT. Its translation is CASSPGGARRTEAFF.

This clone has a single count. The gene calls are TRBV10-2 and TRBJ2-1; weak D call: TRBD1 (5 bases). The CDR3 length is 14 residues. The V gene lost 7 bases and the J gene lost 8 bases, with 18 bases spanning the gap. CDR1 is WSHSY and CDR2 is SAAADI in the germline V gene. The CDR3 loop is CASTTVSKGYEQFF. CDR3 DNA: TGCGCCAGCACCACAGTCTCCAAGGGGTATGAGCAGTTCTTC.

The rearrangement joins TRBV28 to TRBJ1-1; D may be TRBD1 (6 bases). The CDR3 loop spans 16 amino acids. Germline CDR1 MDHEN, CDR2 SYDVKM. The V gene lost 6 bases and the J gene lost 1 base, with 18 bases spanning the gap. The CDR3 loop reads CASSPGGAPANTEAFF. The CDR3 nucleotides are TGTGCCAGCAGCCCCGGGGGGGCACCGGCGAACACTGAAGCTTTCTTT.

The rearrangement uses TRBV3-1 (or the pseudogene TRBV3-2) and TRBJ2-1; TRBD2 is a possible D gene (6 bases). Trimming left V 3 bases short and J 3 bases short, with 9 bases between. The germline gives CDR1 LGHDT, CDR2 YNNKEL (reference sequence). The CDR3 consists of 14 residues. CDR3 amino acids: CASSQLDYYNEQFF. The CDR3 nucleotides are TGTGCCAGCAGCCAGTTGGACTACTACAATGAGCAGTTCTTC.

The gene calls are TRBV19 and TRBJ1-1; D unclear. The CDR3 loop spans 17 amino acids. Germline V lookup: CDR1 LNHDA, CDR2 SQIVND (reference sequence). Trimming pared 4 bases from V and 0 bases from J, leaving 18 bases between. Here the CDR3 reads CASSTSLTTYLNTEAFF. The DNA of the CDR3 is TGTGCCAGTAGTACCTCTCTTACAACATATCTGAACACTGAAGCTTTCTTT. The whole variable domain, filled in from reference TRBV19 and TRBJ1-1, reads DGGITQSPKYLFRKEGQNVTLSCEQNLNHDAMYWYRQDPGQGLRLIYYSQIVNDFQKGDIAEGYSVSREKKESFPLTVTSAQKNPTAFYLCASSTSLTTYLNTEAFFGQGTRLTVV.

The rearrangement links TRBV2 to TRBJ2-3; 8 nucleotides agree with TRBD2. Losses at the gene ends were 8 bases for V and 0 bases for J; bases not matched to a gene: 7. This CDR3 is built from 15 residues. Germline V lookup: CDR1 SNHLY, CDR2 FYNNEI. The DNA of the CDR3 is TGTGCCAGCGGGGCTAGCGGGCCTAGCACAGATACGCAGTATTTT. Its translation: CASGASGPSTDTQYF.

V is TRBV9 and J is TRBJ2-3; D gene ambiguous. V was pared by 0 bases and J by 2 bases, with 7 bases between. This CDR3 comprises 14 residues. Germline assignment: CDR1 SGDLS and CDR2 YYNGEE. CDR3 nucleotides: TGTGCCAGCAGCGTAGGGCTCAACACAGATACGCAGTATTTT. Translating it yields CASSVGLNTDTQYF.

V is TRBV6-5 and J is TRBJ1-1, with a possible D match to TRBD1 (6 bases). With 0 bases removed from V and 3 bases from J, the gap between germline ends came to 11 bases. CDR1 MNHEY and CDR2 SVGAGI come from the germline V gene. The CDR3 is 15 amino acids. In DNA, the CDR3 is TGTGCCAGCAGTTACTCGGGGGGGCGTGACACTGAAGCTTTCTTT. This sequence encodes CASSYSGGRDTEAFF.

The rearrangement joins TRBV6-5 to TRBJ2-3, with D possibly TRBD1 on 5 matching bases. With 6 bases removed from V and 0 bases from J, the gap between germline ends came to 7 bases. CDR1 is MNHEY and CDR2 is SVGAGI in the germline V gene. This CDR3 is built from 13 residues. CDR3 in amino acids: CASRGASTDTQYF. CDR3 sequence (DNA): TGTGCCAGCAGAGGGGCTAGCACAGATACGCAGTATTTT.

The chain links TRBV10-2 to TRBJ1-5; D uncertain. Trimming shortened V by 7 bases and J by 6 bases, and 22 bases separated the two germline ends. CDR1 and CDR2 (germline): WSHSY, SAAADI. The CDR3 sequence is 16 residues long. The chain's CDR3 is CASTEGEGLSSQPQHF. DNA for the CDR3: TGCGCCAGCACCGAGGGAGAGGGTCTTAGTTCTCAGCCCCAGCATTTT.

The J gene is TRBJ2-3, the V gene TRBV11-2; TRBD2 matches 11 bases. The CDR3 length is 15 residues. The germline gives CDR1 SGHAT, CDR2 FQNNGV. The J segment lost 10 bases and the V segment lost 4 bases, leaving 10 bases of the junction unmatched. CDR3 coding DNA: TGTGCCAGCAGCTCGGGACTAGCGGAAGTCAGCGCGCAGTATTTT. This codes for CASSSGLAEVSAQYF.

The chain couples TRBV7-2 to TRBJ2-7; 12 bases match TRBD2. Unmatched junction bases numbered 12, after V lost 2 bases and J lost 7 bases. The CDR3 totals 17 residues. Germline CDR1 SGHTA, CDR2 FQGNSA. The CDR3 DNA sequence: TGTGCCAGCAGCTTATCGGGACTAGCGGGCCCTCGAGGGGAGCAGTACTTC. It yields the protein CASSLSGLAGPRGEQYF.